Listed below are T cell receptor beta chains from one sample, sequenced in a study of cytomegalovirus exposure and HLA in healthy donors. Method: immunoSEQ multiplex PCR; TCRdb's copy keeps in-frame clones and lacks some. The sample shows 150,000 to 250,000 clones, around 81% of them seen only once. Sequencing input: PBMCs. The receptors here all came from a man between 25 and 39 years old in good health and CMV-seronegative. The CDR3 runs from the conserved cysteine through the conserved F or W. The D gene is left open where the match is weak. Clone size is shown for a subset of rows, as once, few, many or a class of expanded clone.

J gene	clone size	V gene	D gene	CDR3 protein	CDR3 DNA
TRBJ1-2	.	TRBV4-1	.	CASSPKSGGGPNYGYTF	TGCGCCAGCAGCCCCAAATCTGGGGGAGGGCCTAACTATGGCTACACCTTC
TRBJ2-7	once	TRBV6-5	TRBD1	CASSPQGDSLYEQYF	TGTGCCAGCAGTCCGCAAGGGGACAGCCTCTACGAGCAGTACTTC
TRBJ2-1	few	TRBV7-2	.	CASSPIATSSYNEQFF	TGTGCCAGCAGCCCTATAGCGACTAGCTCCTACAATGAGCAGTTCTTC
TRBJ2-1	.	TRBV7-9	TRBD2	CASSPRRRERPEQFF	TGTGCCAGCAGCCCCCGACGGCGGGAGCGGCCTGAGCAGTTCTTC
TRBJ1-6	.	TRBV7-9	.	CASSLQLGSNSPLHF	TGTGCCAGCAGCTTACAGCTGGGGAGTAATTCACCCCTCCACTTT
TRBJ2-1	.	TRBV11-2	.	CASSLQGGENYNEQFF	TGTGCCAGCAGCCTGCAAGGCGGGGAGAACTACAATGAGCAGTTCTTC
TRBJ2-7	few	TRBV30	TRBD2	CAWNAGGADEQYF	TGTGCCTGGAACGCCGGGGGGGCGGACGAGCAGTACTTC
TRBJ2-5	.	TRBV5-6	TRBD2	CASSVRGLSYF	TGTGCCAGCAGTGTCCGGGGACTATCGTACTTC
TRBJ2-2	.	TRBV5-4	TRBD2	CASSLGLAGGGGELFF	TGTGCCAGCAGCTTGGGGCTAGCGGGAGGAGGCGGGGAGCTGTTTTTT
TRBJ2-7	.	TRBV7-2	.	CASRPRTAPYEQYF	TGTGCCAGCAGACCCCGGACTGCCCCGTACGAGCAGTACTTC
TRBJ2-1	once	TRBV2	.	CASSEVTSSYNEQFF	TGTGCCAGCAGTGAAGTAACGAGCTCCTACAATGAGCAGTTCTTC
TRBJ2-3	.	TRBV6-1	.	CASSERGTDTQYF	TGTGCCAGCAGTGAGAGGGGCACAGATACGCAGTATTTT
TRBJ2-3	.	TRBV29-1	.	CSVIPGTEQYF	TGCAGCGTGATCCCCGGGACTGAGCAGTATTTT
TRBJ1-1	few	TRBV4-1	.	CASSHLGHLNTEAFF	TGCGCCAGCAGCCACTTAGGACATCTGAACACTGAAGCTTTCTTT
TRBJ2-7	.	TRBV25-1	TRBD2	CASRTSGGVEQYF	TGTGCCAGCCGGACTAGCGGAGGGGTCGAGCAGTACTTC
TRBJ1-1	.	TRBV11-2	.	CASSLVGRLNTEAFF	TGTGCCAGCAGCTTAGTCGGGAGGCTGAACACTGAAGCTTTCTTT
TRBJ2-1	.	TRBV1	.	CTSSPGLARNRLRRFF	TGCACCAGCAGCCCGGGACTAGCGAGAAACCGACTGAGGAGGTTCTTC
TRBJ1-1	.	TRBV10-3	TRBD1	CAISERDRLNTEAFF	TGTGCCATCAGTGAGCGGGACAGATTGAACACTGAAGCTTTCTTT
TRBJ2-3	.	TRBV29-1	TRBD2	CSQRGGGDTDTQYF	TGCAGCCAACGGGGGGGCGGGGACACAGATACGCAGTATTTT
TRBJ2-3	.	TRBV7-3	TRBD2	CASSLGTSGSTDTQYF	TGTGCCAGCAGCCTAGGGACTAGCGGGAGCACAGATACGCAGTATTTT
TRBJ1-4	.	TRBV29-1	TRBD1	CSVSGGAREKLFF	TGCAGCGTTTCAGGGGGCGCGCGGGAAAAACTGTTTTTT
TRBJ1-2	.	TRBV6-5	TRBD1	CASSFAGGSGYTF	TGTGCCAGCAGTTTCGCAGGGGGTAGCGGCTACACCTTC
TRBJ1-1	.	TRBV18	.	CASSPHTGSFTEAFF	TGTGCCAGCTCACCACATACAGGGAGTTTCACTGAAGCTTTCTTT
TRBJ2-3	.	TRBV5-1	.	CASSSGISGDTQYF	TGCGCCAGCAGCTCAGGGATTAGCGGAGATACGCAGTATTTT
TRBJ2-2	.	TRBV7-3	.	CASSFGGTGELFF	TGTGCCAGCAGCTTCGGCGGGACCGGGGAGCTGTTTTTT
TRBJ1-2	once	TRBV6-1	TRBD1	CASSEARRTGYYGYTF	TGTGCCAGCAGTGAAGCCCGTAGGACAGGGTACTATGGCTACACCTTC
TRBJ2-2	.	TRBV28	.	CASRRGISNTGELFF	TGTGCCAGCAGGAGGGGGATTTCGAACACCGGGGAGCTGTTTTTT
TRBJ2-5	.	TRBV29-1	.	CSALEAQETQYF	TGCAGCGCTCTAGAGGCCCAAGAGACCCAGTACTTC
TRBJ2-7	.	TRBV14	TRBD2	CASNPSGGGYEQYF	TGTGCCAGCAACCCCAGCGGGGGCGGATACGAGCAGTACTTC
TRBJ1-2	.	TRBV6-1	TRBD1	CASRGDSFNYGYTF	TGTGCCAGCAGAGGGGACAGTTTTAACTATGGCTACACCTTC
TRBJ2-5	few	TRBV6-1	TRBD2	CASSEKVLAGSQETQYF	TGTGCCAGCAGTGAAAAGGTTCTAGCGGGATCCCAAGAGACCCAGTACTTC
TRBJ2-1	.	TRBV11-3	TRBD2	CASSSRLAGGLNEQFF	TGTGCCAGCAGCTCGAGACTAGCGGGAGGGCTCAATGAGCAGTTCTTC
TRBJ2-1	.	TRBV29-1	TRBD2	CSGLTSGRANEQFF	TGCAGCGGCTTGACTAGCGGGAGGGCAAATGAGCAGTTCTTC
TRBJ2-1	few	TRBV9	TRBD2	CASSPFTSGGSYNEQFF	TGTGCCAGCAGCCCCTTCACTAGCGGTGGCTCCTACAATGAGCAGTTCTTC
TRBJ2-5	.	TRBV11-2	.	CASSFNRGEKETQYF	TGTGCCAGCAGCTTTAACCGGGGAGAAAAAGAGACCCAGTACTTC
TRBJ2-1	.	TRBV11-3	.	CASSLDGSSSYNEQFF	TGTGCCAGCAGCTTAGATGGTAGTAGCTCCTACAATGAGCAGTTCTTC
TRBJ2-1	.	TRBV27	TRBD1	CASSLDRGREQFF	TGTGCCAGCAGTTTGGACAGGGGGCGAGAGCAGTTCTTC
TRBJ2-5	once	TRBV6-5	.	CASTLALVRETQYF	TGTGCCAGCACCTTAGCACTAGTCCGGGAGACCCAGTACTTC
TRBJ1-6	.	TRBV25-1	TRBD1	CASSRGNYNSPLHF	TGTGCCAGCAGCAGGGGGAACTATAATTCACCCCTCCACTTT
TRBJ2-1	.	TRBV4-1	.	CASSQEPEGYPNEQFF	TGCGCCAGCAGCCAAGAACCGGAGGGCTATCCCAATGAGCAGTTCTTC
TRBJ1-5	.	TRBV19	TRBD1	CASSRGYGNQPQHF	TGTGCCAGCTCCAGGGGGTATGGTAATCAGCCCCAGCATTTT
TRBJ2-7	.	TRBV5-1	TRBD2	CASSWDSSGLYEQYF	TGCGCCAGCAGCTGGGATTCTAGCGGACTCTACGAGCAGTACTTC
TRBJ1-1	.	TRBV12-2	.	CASRLAPGNTEAFF	TGTGCAAGTCGCTTAGCTCCAGGGAACACTGAAGCTTTCTTT
TRBJ1-2	.	TRBV29-1	.	CSVTGIYSYYGYTF	TGCAGCGTCACAGGGATTTATTCTTACTATGGCTACACCTTC
TRBJ1-2	.	TRBV18	.	CASSPGEGDYGYTF	TGTGCCAGCTCACCAGGGGAAGGGGACTATGGCTACACCTTC
TRBJ2-3	.	TRBV5-4	.	CASSLVQGGTDTQYF	TGTGCCAGCAGCTTGGTACAGGGTGGAACAGATACGCAGTATTTT
TRBJ2-1	.	TRBV9	.	CASSLGGASYNEQFF	TGTGCCAGCAGCTTAGGCGGGGCTTCCTACAATGAGCAGTTCTTC
TRBJ2-6	.	TRBV29-1	.	CSVDQGANVLTF	TGCAGCGTTGACCAGGGGGCCAACGTCCTGACTTTC
TRBJ2-2	.	TRBV27	.	CASSLRGVTGELFF	TGTGCCAGCAGTTTAAGGGGCGTGACCGGGGAGCTGTTTTTT
TRBJ2-1	.	TRBV19	.	CASSIDIPGNSYNEQFF	TGTGCCAGTAGTATAGATATACCAGGGAACTCCTACAATGAGCAGTTCTTC
TRBJ1-5	.	TRBV11-2	.	CASSPEANQPQHF	TGTGCCAGCAGCCCAGAGGCAAATCAGCCCCAGCATTTT
TRBJ2-5	few	TRBV19	TRBD1	CASSSPRDRGQETQYF	TGTGCCAGTAGTAGCCCCCGGGACAGGGGCCAAGAGACCCAGTACTTC
TRBJ1-1	.	TRBV28	.	CASSEGVGEAFF	TGTGCCAGCAGTGAGGGAGTCGGTGAAGCTTTCTTT
TRBJ2-3	.	TRBV2	TRBD2	CASRMGLVGDTQYF	TGTGCCAGCAGAATGGGACTAGTAGGAGATACGCAGTATTTT
TRBJ2-7	.	TRBV6-1	TRBD1	CASRAQGLSGEQYF	TGTGCCAGCAGGGCACAGGGGTTATCGGGCGAGCAGTACTTC
TRBJ2-1	.	TRBV5-4	.	CASSLTTYNEQFF	TGTGCCAGCAGCCTTACGACTTACAATGAGCAGTTCTTC
TRBJ2-2	.	TRBV5-1	TRBD1	CASRTNTGGTGELFF	TGCGCCAGCAGGACTAATACAGGGGGGACCGGGGAGCTGTTTTTT
TRBJ1-2	.	TRBV5-1	.	CASSLANTNYGYTF	TGCGCCAGCAGCTTGGCCAACACAAACTATGGCTACACCTTC